This T cell receptor beta chain was identified during a study of T cells after yellow fever vaccination. Study conclusions and caveats: Peak timing came faster in the weaker secondary response, day 5 versus 15. Subsequent to the booster, the majority of primary-vaccination clones reappeared (96% CD4, 80% to 90% CD8). Although most clonotypes did not, a small share appeared in both CD4 and CD8 compartments.

With 7 bases removed from V and 9 bases from J, the gap between germline ends came to 18 bases. The CDR3 is 13 residues long. This clonotype occurred a few times. No antigen is known for it. TCRdb reprocessed the 5' RACE reads via MiXCR and lists one record per CDR3 protein. The table has about 330,000 distinct CDR3 sequences, 4.1% seen once. The TCR was taken from a man in his late teens or twenties who received the YFV17D yellow fever vaccine. This sequence joins TRBV12-3 or TRBV12-4 and TRBJ2-5; no clear D. This specimen was PBMCs, taken 5 days after the yellow fever booster vaccination. The CDR3, as DNA: TGTGCCAGCACCACCGGGCGCCTAGGGCCCCAGTACTTC. The encoded protein is CASTTGRLGPQYF.